This T cell receptor (beta chain) is from a study of shared T cell receptors in the human thymus. Germline-derived CDR1 and CDR2 are SGDLS and YYNGEE. The CDR3 consists of 15 residues. V shed 3 bases and J 10 bases; nucleotides not matched to a gene: 11. Profiled with immunoSEQ multiplex PCR; TCRdb holds only in-frame clones, not every one. The profile shows about 710,000 clones, 80% to 90% of them singletons. The same data also went into a second study, on human thymus T cells. This second study notes: Infants served as donors; they were healthy and Finnish and were having corrective surgery for congenital heart defects. V and J genes seemed to be used with bias in thymic and blood repertoires. Overlap was high between thymic repertoires from unrelated individuals, as reported in related research.

The origin of this receptor is a boy younger than two with a congenital heart defect. The chain employs TRBV9 and TRBJ1-2; the match to TRBD1 covers 11 bases. What was sequenced was thymocytes. CDR3 DNA: TGTGCCAGCAGCGCGCATGGACAGGGGGCCCCTGCCTACACCTTC. Its protein is CASSAHGQGAPAYTF. Variable domain in full (rest from reference TRBV9 and TRBJ1-2): DSGVTQTPKHLITATGQRVTLRCSPRSGDLSVYWYQQSLDQGLQFLIQYYNGEERAKGNILERFSAQQFPDLHSELNLSSLELGDSALYFCASSAHGQGAPAYTFGSGTRLTVV.